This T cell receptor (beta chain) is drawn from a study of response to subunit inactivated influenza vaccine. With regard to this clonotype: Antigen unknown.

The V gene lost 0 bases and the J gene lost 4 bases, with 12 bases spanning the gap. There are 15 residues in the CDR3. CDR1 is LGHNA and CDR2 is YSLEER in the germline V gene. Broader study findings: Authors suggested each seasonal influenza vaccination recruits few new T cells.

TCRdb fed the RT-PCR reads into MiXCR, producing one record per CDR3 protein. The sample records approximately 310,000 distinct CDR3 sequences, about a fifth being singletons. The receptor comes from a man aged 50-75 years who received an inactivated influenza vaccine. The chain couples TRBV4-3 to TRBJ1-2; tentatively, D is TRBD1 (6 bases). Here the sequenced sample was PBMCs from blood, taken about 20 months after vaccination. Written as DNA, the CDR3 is TGCGCCAGCAGCCAAGAGGGGGGGCAGGGCTATGGCTACACCTTC. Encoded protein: CASSQEGGQGYGYTF.